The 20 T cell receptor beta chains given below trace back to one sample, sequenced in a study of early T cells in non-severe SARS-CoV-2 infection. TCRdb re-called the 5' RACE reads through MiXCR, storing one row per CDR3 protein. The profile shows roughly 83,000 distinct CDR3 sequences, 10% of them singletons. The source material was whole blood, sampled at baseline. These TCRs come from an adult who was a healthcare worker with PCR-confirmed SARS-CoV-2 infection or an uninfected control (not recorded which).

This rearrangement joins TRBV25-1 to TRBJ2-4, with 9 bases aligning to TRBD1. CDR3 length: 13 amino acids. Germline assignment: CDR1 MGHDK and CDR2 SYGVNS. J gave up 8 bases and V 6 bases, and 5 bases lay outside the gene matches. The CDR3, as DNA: TGTGCCAGCAGAAAACAGGGGGCGGACATTCAGTACTTC. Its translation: CASRKQGADIQYF.

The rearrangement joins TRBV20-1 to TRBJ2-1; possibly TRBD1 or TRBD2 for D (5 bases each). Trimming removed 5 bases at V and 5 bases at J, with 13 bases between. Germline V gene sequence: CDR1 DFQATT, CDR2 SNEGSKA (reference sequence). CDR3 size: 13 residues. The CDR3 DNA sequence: TGCAGTGCTTATTATGGGACCCACAATGAGCAGTTCTTC. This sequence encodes CSAYYGTHNEQFF.

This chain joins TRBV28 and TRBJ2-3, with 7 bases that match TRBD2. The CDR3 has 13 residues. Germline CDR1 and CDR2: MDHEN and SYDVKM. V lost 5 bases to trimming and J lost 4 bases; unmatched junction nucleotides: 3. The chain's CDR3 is CASSSGAPDTQYF. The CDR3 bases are TGTGCCAGCAGTAGCGGGGCCCCAGATACGCAGTATTTT. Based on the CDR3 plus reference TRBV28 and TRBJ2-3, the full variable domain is DVKVTQSSRYLVKRTGEKVFLECVQDMDHENMFWYRQDPGLGLRLIYFSYDVKMKEKGDIPEGYSVSREKKERFSLILESASTNQTSMYLCASSSGAPDTQYFGPGTRLTVL.

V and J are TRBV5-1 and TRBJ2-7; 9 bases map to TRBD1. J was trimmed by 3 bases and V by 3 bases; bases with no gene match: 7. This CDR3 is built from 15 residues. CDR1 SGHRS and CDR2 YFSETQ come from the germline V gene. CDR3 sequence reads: CASSSSQGQGYEQYF. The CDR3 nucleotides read TGCGCCAGCAGCTCATCCCAGGGACAGGGCTACGAGCAGTACTTC.

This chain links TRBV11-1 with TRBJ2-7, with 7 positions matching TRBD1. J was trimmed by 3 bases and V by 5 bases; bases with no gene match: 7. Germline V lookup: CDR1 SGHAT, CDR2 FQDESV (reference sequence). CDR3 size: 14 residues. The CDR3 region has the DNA TGTGCCAGCAGCCCGCGGACAGGTAACTACGAGCAGTACTTC. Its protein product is CASSPRTGNYEQYF.

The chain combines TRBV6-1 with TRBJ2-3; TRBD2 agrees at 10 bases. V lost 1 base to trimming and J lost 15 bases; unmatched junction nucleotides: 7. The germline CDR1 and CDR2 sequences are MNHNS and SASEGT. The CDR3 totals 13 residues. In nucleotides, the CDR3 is TGTGCCAGCAGTGAAGGACTAGCGGGCGTATTCTATTTT. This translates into CASSEGLAGVFYF.

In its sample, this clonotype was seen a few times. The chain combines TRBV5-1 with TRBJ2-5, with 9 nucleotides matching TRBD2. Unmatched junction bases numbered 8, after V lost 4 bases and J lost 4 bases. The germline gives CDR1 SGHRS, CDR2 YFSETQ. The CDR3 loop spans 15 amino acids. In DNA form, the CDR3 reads TGCGCCAGCAGCCTCGGACTAGCGAGGATAGAGACCCAGTACTTC. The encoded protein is CASSLGLARIETQYF.

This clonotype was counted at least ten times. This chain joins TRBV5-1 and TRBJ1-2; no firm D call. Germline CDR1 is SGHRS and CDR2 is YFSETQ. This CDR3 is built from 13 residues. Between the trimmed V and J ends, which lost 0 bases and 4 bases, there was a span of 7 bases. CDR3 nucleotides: TGCGCCAGCAGCTTGGGTGACCGCTATGGCTACACCTTC. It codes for CASSLGDRYGYTF.

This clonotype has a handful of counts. CDR3 in amino acids: CASSLQGVQETQYF. CDR3 nucleotides: TGTGCCAGCAGCTTACAGGGGGTTCAAGAGACCCAGTACTTC. This chain uses TRBV11-2 with TRBJ2-5; 7 bases agree with TRBD1. V trimming: 2 bases; J trimming: 2 bases; junction bases outside the gene matches: 2. The CDR3 contains 14 residues. Germline V gene sequence: CDR1 SGHAT, CDR2 FQNNGV.

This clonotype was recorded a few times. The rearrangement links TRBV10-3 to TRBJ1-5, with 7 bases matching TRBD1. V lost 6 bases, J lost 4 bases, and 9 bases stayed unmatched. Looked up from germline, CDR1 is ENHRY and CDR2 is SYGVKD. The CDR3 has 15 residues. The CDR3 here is CAISPTGTANQPQHF. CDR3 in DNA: TGTGCCATCAGCCCGACAGGGACGGCGAATCAGCCCCAGCATTTT.

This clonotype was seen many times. CDR3 loop: CASSPSGNRQPQHF. The CDR3 DNA is TGTGCCAGCAGCCCTTCTGGGAATAGGCAGCCCCAGCATTTT. The J gene is TRBJ1-5, the V gene TRBV11-2; D ambiguous. V gave up 5 bases and J gave up 7 bases, with 15 bases separating them. In germline, CDR1 is SGHAT, CDR2 FQNNGV. This CDR3 contains 14 residues.

CDR3 in amino acids: CAWSLLGGMTEAFF. CDR3 nucleotides: TGTGCCTGGAGTCTCCTGGGGGGCATGACTGAAGCTTTCTTT. The chain is built from TRBV30 and TRBJ1-1, with TRBD1 as a possible D gene (6 bases). This CDR3 has 14 residues. With 2 bases removed from V and 5 bases from J, the gap between germline ends came to 15 bases. In germline, CDR1 is GTSNPN, CDR2 SVGIG (reference sequence).

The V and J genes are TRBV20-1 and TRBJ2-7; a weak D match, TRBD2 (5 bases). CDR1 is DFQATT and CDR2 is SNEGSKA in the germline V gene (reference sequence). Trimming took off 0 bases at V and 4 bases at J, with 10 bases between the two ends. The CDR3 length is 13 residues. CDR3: CSARDSRVYEQYF. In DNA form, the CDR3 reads TGCAGTGCTAGAGATTCGAGGGTTTACGAGCAGTACTTC.

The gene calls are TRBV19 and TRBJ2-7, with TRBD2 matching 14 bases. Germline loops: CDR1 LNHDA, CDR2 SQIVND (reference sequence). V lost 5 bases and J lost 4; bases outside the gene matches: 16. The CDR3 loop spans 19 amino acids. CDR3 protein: CASSSPPGLAGVAPYEQYF. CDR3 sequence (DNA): TGTGCCAGTAGTTCCCCGCCGGGACTAGCGGGAGTGGCCCCTTACGAGCAGTACTTC.

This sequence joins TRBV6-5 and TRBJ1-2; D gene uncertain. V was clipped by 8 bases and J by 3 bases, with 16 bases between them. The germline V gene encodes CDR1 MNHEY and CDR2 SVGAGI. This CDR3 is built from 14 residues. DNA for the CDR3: TGTGCCAGCCGCCCTTCGACGGATCACTATGGCTACACCTTC. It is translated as CASRPSTDHYGYTF.

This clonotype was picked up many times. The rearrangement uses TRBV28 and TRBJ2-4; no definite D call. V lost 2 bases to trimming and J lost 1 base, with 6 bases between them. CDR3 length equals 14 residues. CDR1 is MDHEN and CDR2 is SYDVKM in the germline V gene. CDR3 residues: CASSLGWAKNIQYF. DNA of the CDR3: TGTGCCAGCAGTTTAGGGTGGGCCAAAAACATTCAGTACTTC.

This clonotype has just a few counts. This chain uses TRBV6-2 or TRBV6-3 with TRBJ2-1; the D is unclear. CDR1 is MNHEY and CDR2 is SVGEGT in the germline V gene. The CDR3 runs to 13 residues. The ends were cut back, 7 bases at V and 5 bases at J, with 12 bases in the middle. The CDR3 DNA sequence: TGTGCCAGCACTAGGAGCGACCACAATGAGCAGTTCTTC. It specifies CASTRSDHNEQFF.

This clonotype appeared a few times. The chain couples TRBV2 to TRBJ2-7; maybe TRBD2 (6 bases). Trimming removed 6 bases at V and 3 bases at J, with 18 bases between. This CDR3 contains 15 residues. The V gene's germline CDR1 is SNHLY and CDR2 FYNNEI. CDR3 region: CASRGPGSSSYEQYF. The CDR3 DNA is TGTGCCAGCAGGGGACCCGGGAGTTCTAGCTACGAGCAGTACTTC.

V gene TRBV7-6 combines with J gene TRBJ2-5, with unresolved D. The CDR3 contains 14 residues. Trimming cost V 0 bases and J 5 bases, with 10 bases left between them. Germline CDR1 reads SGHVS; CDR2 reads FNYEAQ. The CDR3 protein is CASSLASVGETQYF. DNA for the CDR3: TGTGCCAGCAGCTTAGCCAGCGTAGGGGAGACCCAGTACTTC.

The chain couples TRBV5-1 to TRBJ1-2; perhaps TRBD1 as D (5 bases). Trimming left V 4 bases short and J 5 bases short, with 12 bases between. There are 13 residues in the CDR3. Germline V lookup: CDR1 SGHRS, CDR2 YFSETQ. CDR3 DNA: TGCGCCAGCAGCCCCGACAGTGGGTATGGCTACACCTTC. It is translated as CASSPDSGYGYTF.